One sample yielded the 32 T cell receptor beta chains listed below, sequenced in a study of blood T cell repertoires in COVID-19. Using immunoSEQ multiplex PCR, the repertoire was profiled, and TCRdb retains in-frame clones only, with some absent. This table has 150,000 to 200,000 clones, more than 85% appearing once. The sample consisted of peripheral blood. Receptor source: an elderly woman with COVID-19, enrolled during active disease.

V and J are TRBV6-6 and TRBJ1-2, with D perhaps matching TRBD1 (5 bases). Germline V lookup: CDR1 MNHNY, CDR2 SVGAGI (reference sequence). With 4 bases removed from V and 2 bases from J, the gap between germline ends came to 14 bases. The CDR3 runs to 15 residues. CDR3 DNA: TGTGCCAGCAGTTTTGGAGGGGCGGGGAACTATGGCTACACCTTC. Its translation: CASSFGGAGNYGYTF.

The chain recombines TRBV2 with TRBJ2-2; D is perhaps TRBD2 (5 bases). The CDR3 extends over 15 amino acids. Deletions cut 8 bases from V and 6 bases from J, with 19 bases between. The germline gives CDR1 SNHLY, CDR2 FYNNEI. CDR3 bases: TGTGCCAGCCGCCGCGCGGCGGGTAGTGCCGGGGAGCTGTTTTTT. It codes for CASRRAAGSAGELFF.

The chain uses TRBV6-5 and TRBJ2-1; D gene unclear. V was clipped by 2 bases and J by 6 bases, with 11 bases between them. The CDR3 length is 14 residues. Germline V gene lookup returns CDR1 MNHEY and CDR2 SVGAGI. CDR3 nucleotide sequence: TGTGCCAGCAGTTACCGTGCGTCTGGCAATGAGCAGTTCTTC. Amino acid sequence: CASSYRASGNEQFF.

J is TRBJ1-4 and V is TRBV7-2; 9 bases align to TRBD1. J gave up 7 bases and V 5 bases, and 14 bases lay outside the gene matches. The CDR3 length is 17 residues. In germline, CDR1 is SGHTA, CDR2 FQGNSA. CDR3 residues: CASSPGTGSASGEKLFF. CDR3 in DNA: TGTGCCAGCAGCCCAGGGACAGGGTCGGCGAGCGGTGAAAAACTGTTTTTT.

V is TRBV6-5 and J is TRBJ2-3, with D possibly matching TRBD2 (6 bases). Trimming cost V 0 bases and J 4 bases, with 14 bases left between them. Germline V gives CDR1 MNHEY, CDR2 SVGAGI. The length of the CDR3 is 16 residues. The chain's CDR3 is CASSYSPGLPADTQYF. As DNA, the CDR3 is TGTGCCAGCAGTTACTCACCGGGACTGCCAGCAGATACGCAGTATTTT.

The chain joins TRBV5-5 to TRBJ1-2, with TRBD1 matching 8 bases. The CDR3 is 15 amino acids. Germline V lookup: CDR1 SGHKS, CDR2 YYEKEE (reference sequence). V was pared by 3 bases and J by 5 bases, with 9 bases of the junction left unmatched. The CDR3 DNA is TGTGCCAGCAGCTCTCCGGGACAGGTCGTTTATGGCTACACCTTC. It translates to CASSSPGQVVYGYTF.

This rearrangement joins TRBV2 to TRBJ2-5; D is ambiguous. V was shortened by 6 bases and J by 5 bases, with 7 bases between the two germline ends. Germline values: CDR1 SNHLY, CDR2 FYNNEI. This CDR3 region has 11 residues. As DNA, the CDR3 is TGTGCCAGCAGCGCGTCCGAGACCCAGTACTTC. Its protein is CASSASETQYF.

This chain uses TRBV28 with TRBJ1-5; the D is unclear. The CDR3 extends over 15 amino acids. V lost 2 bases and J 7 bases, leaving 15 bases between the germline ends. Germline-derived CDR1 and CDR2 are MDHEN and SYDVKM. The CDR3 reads CASSLGGSGPQPQHF. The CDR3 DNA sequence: TGTGCCAGCAGTTTAGGAGGTTCTGGTCCCCAGCCCCAGCATTTT.

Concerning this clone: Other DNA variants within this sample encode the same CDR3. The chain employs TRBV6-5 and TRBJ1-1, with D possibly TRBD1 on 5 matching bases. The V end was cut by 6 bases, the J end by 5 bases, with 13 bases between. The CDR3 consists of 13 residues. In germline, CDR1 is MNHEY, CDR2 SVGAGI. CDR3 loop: CASRRDRVTEAFF. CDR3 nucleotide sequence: TGTGCCAGCAGACGCGACAGAGTTACTGAAGCTTTCTTT.

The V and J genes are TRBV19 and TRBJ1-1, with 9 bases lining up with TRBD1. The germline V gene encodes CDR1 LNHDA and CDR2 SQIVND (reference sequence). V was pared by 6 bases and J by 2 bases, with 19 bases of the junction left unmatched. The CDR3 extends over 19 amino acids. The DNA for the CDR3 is TGTGCCAGTAGGGGGGCCCCTAGACAGGGGGTTACATTCAACACTGAAGCTTTCTTT. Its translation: CASRGAPRQGVTFNTEAFF.

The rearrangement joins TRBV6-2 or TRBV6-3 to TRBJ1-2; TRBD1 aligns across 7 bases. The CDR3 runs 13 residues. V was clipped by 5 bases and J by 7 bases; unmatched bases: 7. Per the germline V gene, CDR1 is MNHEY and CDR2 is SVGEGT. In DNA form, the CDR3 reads TGTGCCAGCAGTAGACAGGGATATGCTGGCTACACCTTC. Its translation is CASSRQGYAGYTF.

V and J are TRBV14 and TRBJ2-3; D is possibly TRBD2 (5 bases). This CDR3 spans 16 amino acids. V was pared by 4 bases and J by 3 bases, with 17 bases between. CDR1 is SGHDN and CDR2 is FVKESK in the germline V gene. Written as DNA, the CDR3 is TGTGCCAGCAGCCCAAGGACTCACTTAGCAACAGATACGCAGTATTTT. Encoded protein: CASSPRTHLATDTQYF.

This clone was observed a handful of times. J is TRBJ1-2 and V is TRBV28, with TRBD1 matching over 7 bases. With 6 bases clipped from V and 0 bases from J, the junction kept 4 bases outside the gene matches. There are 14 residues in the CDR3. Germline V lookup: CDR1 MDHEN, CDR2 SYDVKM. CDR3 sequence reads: CASRGTAANYGYTF. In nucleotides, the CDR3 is TGTGCCAGCAGGGGGACAGCCGCTAACTATGGCTACACCTTC.

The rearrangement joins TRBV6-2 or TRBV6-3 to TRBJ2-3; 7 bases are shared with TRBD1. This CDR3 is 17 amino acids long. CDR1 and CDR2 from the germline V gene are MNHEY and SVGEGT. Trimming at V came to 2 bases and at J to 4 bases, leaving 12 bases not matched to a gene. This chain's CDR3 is CASSYERSRDRADTQYF. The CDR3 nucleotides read TGTGCCAGCAGTTACGAACGCTCTAGAGACAGGGCAGATACGCAGTATTTT.

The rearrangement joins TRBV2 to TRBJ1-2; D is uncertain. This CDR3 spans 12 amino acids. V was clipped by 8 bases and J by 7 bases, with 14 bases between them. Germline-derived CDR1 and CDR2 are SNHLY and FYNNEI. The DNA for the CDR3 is TGTGCCAGCCCTTCACAAGATCCTGGCTACACCTTC. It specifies CASPSQDPGYTF.

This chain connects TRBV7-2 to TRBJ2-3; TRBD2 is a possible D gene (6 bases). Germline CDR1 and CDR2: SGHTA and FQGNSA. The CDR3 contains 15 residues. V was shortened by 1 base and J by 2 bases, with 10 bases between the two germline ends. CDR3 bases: TGTGCCAGCAGCTTAGAAGGGACTCCCACAGATACGCAGTATTTT. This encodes CASSLEGTPTDTQYF. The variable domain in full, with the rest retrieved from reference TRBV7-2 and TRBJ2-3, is GAGVSQSPSNKVTEKGKDVELRCDPISGHTALYWYRQSLGQGLEFLIYFQGNSAPDKSGLPSDRFSAERTGGSVSTLTIQRTQQEDSAVYLCASSLEGTPTDTQYFGPGTRLTVL.

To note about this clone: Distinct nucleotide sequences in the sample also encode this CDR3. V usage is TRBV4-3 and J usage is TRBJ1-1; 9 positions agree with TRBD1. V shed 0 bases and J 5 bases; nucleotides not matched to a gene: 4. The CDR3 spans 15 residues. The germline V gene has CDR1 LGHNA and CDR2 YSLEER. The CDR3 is CASSQEGQGRTEAFF. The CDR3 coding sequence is TGCGCCAGCAGCCAAGAGGGACAGGGAAGGACTGAAGCTTTCTTT.

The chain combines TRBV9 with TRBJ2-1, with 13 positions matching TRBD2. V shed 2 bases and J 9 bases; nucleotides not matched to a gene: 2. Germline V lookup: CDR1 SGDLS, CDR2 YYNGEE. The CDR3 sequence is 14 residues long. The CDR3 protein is CASSVWTSGSEQFF. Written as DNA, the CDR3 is TGTGCCAGCAGCGTTTGGACTAGCGGGAGTGAGCAGTTCTTC.

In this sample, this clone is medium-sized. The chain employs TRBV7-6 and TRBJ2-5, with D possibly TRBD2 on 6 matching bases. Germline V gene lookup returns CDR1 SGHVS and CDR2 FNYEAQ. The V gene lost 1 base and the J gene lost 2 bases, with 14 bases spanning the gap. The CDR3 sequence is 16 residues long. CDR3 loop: CASSLEGGRGQETQYF. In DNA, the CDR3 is TGTGCCAGCAGCTTAGAAGGAGGGCGGGGTCAAGAGACCCAGTACTTC.

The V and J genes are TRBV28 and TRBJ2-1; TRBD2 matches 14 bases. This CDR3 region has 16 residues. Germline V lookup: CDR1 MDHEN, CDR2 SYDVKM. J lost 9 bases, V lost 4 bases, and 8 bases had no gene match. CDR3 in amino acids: CASSSGGLAGDPEQFF. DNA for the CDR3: TGTGCCAGCAGTTCCGGGGGACTAGCGGGAGATCCTGAGCAGTTCTTC.

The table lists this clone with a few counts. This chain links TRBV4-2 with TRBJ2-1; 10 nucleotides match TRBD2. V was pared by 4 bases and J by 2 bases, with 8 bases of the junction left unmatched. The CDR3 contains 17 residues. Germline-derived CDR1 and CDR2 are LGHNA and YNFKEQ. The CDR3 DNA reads TGTGCCAGCAGCCCAGAAGCGGGAGGGCCCCCCTACAATGAGCAGTTCTTC. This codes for CASSPEAGGPPYNEQFF.

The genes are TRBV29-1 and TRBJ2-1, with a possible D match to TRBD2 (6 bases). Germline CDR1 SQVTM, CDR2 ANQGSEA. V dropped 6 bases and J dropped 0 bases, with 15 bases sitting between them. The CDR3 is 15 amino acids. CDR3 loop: CSVPGGPSSYNEQFF. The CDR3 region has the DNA TGCAGCGTACCCGGAGGGCCGAGCTCCTACAATGAGCAGTTCTTC.

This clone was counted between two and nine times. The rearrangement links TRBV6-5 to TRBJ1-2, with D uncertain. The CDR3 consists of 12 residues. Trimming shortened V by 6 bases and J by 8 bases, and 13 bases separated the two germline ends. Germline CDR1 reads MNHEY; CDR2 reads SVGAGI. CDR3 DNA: TGTGCCAGCAGCCTGCAAAGTGGCGGCTACACCTTC. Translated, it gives CASSLQSGGYTF.

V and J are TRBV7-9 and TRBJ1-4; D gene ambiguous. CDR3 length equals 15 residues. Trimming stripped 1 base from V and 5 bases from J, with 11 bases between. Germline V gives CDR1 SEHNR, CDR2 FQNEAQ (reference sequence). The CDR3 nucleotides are TGTGCCAGCAGCTTAGAGACGGGTTACAATGAAAAACTGTTTTTT. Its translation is CASSLETGYNEKLFF.

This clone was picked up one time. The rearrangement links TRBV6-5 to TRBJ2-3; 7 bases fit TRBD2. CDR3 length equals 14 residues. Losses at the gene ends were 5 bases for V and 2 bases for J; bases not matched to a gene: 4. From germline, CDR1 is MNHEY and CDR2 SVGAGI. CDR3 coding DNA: TGTGCCAGCAGTACGGGGACTACCACAGATACGCAGTATTTT. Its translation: CASSTGTTTDTQYF.

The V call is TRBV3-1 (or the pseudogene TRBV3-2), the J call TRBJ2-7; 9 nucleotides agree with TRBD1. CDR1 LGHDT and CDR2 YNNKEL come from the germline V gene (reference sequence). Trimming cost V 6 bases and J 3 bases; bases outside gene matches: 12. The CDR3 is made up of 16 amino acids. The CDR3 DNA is TGTGCCAGCAGGTCAACCGGGACAGGGAACGTCTACGAGCAGTACTTC. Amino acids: CASRSTGTGNVYEQYF.

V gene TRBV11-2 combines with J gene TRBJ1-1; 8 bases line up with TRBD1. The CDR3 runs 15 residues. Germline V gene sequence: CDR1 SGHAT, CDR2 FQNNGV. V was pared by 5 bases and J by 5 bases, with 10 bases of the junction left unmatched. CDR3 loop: CASSAYRGRGTEAFF. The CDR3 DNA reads TGTGCCAGCAGCGCCTACAGGGGGAGAGGGACTGAAGCTTTCTTT.

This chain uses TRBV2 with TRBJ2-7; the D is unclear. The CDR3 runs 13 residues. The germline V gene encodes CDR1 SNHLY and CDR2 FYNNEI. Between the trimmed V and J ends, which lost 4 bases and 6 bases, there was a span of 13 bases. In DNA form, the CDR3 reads TGTGCCAGCAGTGCATTGTCGCCGGGCGAGCAGTACTTC. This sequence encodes CASSALSPGEQYF.

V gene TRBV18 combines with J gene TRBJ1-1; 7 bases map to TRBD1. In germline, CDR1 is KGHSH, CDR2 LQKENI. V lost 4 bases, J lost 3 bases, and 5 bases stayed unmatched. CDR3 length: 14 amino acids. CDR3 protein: CASSLAGQDTEAFF. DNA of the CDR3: TGTGCCAGCTCACTAGCAGGACAGGACACTGAAGCTTTCTTT.

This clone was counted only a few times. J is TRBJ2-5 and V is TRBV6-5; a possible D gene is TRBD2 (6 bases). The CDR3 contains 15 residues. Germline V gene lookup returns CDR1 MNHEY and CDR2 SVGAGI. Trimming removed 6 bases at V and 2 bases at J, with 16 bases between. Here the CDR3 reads CASRGLRAWQETQYF. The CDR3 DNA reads TGTGCCAGCAGAGGACTACGAGCATGGCAAGAGACCCAGTACTTC.

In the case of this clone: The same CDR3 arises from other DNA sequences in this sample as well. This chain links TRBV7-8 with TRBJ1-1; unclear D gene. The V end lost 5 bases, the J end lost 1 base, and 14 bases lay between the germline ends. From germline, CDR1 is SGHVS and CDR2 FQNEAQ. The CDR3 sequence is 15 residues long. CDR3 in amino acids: CASSLSSQSNTEAFF. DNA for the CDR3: TGTGCCAGCAGCCTAAGCTCGCAATCGAACACTGAAGCTTTCTTT.

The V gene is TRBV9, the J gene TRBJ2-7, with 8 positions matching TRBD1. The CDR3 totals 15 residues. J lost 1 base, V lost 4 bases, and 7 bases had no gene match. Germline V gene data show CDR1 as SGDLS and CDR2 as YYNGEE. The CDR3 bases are TGTGCCAGCAGCCCAACGGACAGGGCATCCTACGAGCAGTACTTC. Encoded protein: CASSPTDRASYEQYF.